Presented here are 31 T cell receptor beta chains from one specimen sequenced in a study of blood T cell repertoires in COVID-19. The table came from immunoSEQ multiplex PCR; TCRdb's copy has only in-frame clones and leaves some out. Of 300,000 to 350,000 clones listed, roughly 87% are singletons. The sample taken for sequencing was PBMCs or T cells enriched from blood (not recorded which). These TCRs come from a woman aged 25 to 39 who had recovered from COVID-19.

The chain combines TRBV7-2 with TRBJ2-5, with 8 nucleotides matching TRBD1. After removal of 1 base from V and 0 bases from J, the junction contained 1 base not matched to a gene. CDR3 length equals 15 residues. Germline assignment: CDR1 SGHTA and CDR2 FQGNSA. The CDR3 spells CASSLGTGNQETQYF. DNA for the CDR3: TGTGCCAGCAGCTTAGGGACAGGGAACCAAGAGACCCAGTACTTC.

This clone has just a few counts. The CDR3, as DNA: TGTGCCAGCAGCCCAATAGGGGGGGCTCAGCCCCAGCATTTT. Residues: CASSPIGGAQPQHF. The genes are TRBV11-2 and TRBJ1-5; D might be TRBD1 (6 bases). The CDR3 has 14 residues. Trimming removed 5 bases from V and 6 bases from J, with 14 bases in between. The germline gives CDR1 SGHAT, CDR2 FQNNGV.

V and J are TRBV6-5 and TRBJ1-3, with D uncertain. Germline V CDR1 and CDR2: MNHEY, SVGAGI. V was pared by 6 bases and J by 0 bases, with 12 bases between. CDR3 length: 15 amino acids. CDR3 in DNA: TGTGCCAGCAGATTACAGTCCCTCTCTGGAAACACCATATATTTT. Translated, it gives CASRLQSLSGNTIYF.

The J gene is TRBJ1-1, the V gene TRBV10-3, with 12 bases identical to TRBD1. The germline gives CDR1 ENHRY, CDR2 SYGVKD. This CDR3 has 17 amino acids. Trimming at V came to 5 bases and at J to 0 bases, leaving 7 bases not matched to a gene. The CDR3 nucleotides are TGTGCCATCAGTCGGGACAGGGGGCAAGGGGTGAACACTGAAGCTTTCTTT. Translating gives CAISRDRGQGVNTEAFF.

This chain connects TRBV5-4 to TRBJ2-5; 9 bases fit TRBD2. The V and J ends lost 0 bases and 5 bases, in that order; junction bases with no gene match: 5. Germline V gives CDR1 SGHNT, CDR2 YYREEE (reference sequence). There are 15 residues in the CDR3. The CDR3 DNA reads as TGTGCCAGCAGCTTGGTAGCGGGGGAAGTCGAGACCCAGTACTTC. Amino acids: CASSLVAGEVETQYF.

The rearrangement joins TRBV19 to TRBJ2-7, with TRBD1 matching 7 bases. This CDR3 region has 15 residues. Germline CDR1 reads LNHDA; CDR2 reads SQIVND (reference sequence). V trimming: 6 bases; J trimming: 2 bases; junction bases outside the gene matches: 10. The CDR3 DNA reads TGTGCCAGTAGCTTGAACCGGGACAGCACCTACGAGCAGTACTTC. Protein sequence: CASSLNRDSTYEQYF. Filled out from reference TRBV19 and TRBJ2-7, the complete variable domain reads DGGITQSPKYLFRKEGQNVTLSCEQNLNHDAMYWYRQDPGQGLRLIYYSQIVNDFQKGDIAEGYSVSREKKESFPLTVTSAQKNPTAFYLCASSLNRDSTYEQYFGPGTRLTVT.

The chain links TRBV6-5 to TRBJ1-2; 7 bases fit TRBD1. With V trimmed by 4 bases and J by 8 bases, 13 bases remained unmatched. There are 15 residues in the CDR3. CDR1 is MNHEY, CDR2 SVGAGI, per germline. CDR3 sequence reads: CASSSGTAERRGYTF. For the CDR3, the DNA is TGTGCCAGCAGTTCAGGGACAGCGGAAAGGAGAGGCTACACCTTC.

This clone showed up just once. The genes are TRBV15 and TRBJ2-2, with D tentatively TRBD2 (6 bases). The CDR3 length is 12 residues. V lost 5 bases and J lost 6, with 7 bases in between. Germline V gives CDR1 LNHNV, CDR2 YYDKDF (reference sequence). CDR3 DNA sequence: TGTGCCACCAGCGGGGGGTCCGGGGAGCTGTTTTTT. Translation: CATSGGSGELFF.

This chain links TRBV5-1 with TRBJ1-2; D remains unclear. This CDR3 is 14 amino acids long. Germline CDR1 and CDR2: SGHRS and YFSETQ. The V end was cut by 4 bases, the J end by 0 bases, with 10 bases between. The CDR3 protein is CASSPQEANYGYTF. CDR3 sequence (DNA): TGCGCCAGCAGCCCCCAGGAAGCTAACTATGGCTACACCTTC.

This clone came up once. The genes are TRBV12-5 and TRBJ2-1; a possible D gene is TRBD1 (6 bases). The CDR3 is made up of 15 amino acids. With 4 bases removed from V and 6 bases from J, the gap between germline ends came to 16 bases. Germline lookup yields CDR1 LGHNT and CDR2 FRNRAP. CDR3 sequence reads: CASGSARQDLNEQFF. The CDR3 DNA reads TGTGCTAGTGGTTCCGCCCGACAGGACCTCAATGAGCAGTTCTTC.

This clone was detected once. The CDR3 here is CASSPTGKGEGYTF. The CDR3 coding sequence is TGTGCCAGCAGCCCGACAGGGAAAGGAGAGGGCTACACCTTC. The J gene is TRBJ1-2, the V gene TRBV7-6; TRBD1 matches at 7 bases. V lost 5 bases to trimming and J lost 8 bases; unmatched junction nucleotides: 11. Per germline, CDR1 SGHVS and CDR2 FNYEAQ. CDR3 size: 14 residues.

The CDR3, as DNA: TGTGCCAGCAGTGACGGAGGTCGCTATGGCTACACCTTC. This sequence encodes CASSDGGRYGYTF. The gene calls are TRBV6-4 and TRBJ1-2, with D unclear. The V gene lost 2 bases and the J gene lost 4 bases, with 8 bases spanning the gap. Germline CDR1 and CDR2: MRHNA and SNTAGT. The CDR3 sequence is 13 residues long.

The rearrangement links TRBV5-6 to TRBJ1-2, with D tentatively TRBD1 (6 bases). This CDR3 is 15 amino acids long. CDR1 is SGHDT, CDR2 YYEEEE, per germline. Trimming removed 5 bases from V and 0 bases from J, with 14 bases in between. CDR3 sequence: CASRTSGGPNYGYTF. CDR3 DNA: TGTGCCAGCAGGACGTCGGGGGGGCCTAACTATGGCTACACCTTC.

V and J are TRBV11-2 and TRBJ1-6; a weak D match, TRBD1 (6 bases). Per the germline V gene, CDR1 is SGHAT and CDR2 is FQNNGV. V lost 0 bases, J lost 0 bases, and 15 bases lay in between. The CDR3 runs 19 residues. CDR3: CASSLDPGTRGSYNSPLHF. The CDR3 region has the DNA TGTGCCAGCAGCTTAGATCCGGGGACAAGGGGCTCCTATAATTCACCCCTCCACTTT.

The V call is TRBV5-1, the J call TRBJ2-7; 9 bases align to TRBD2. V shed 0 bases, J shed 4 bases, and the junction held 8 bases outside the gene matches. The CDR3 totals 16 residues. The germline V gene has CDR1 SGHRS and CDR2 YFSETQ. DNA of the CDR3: TGCGCCAGCAGCTTGGGAGTCAGCGGGGGGAGTTACGAGCAGTACTTC. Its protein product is CASSLGVSGGSYEQYF.

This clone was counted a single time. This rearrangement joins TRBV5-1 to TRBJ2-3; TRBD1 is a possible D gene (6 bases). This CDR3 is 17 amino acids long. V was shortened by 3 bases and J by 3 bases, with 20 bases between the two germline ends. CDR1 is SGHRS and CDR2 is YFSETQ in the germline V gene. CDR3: CASSWGPTVLETDTQYF. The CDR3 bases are TGCGCCAGCAGCTGGGGGCCGACAGTTTTGGAAACAGATACGCAGTATTTT.

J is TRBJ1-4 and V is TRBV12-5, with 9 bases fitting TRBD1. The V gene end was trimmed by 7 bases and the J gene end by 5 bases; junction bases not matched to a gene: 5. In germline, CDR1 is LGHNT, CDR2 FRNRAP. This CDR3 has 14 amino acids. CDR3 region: CASAGTGLNEKLFF. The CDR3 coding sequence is TGTGCTAGTGCCGGGACAGGGTTAAATGAAAAACTGTTTTTT.

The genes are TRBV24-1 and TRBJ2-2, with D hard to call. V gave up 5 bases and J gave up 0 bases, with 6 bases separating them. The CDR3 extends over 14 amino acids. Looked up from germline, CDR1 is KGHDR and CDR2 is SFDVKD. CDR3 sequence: CATSGTANTGELFF. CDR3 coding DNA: TGTGCCACCAGTGGAACAGCGAACACCGGGGAGCTGTTTTTT.

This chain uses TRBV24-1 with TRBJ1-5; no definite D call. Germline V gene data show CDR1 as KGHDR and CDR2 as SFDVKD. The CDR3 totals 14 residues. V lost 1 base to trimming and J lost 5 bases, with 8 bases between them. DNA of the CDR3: TGTGCCACCAGTGATTTAACACATTATCAGCCCCAGCATTTT. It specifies CATSDLTHYQPQHF.

This chain's CDR3 is CASRDSYGYTF. The CDR3 DNA reads TGTGCCTCCCGGGACAGCTATGGCTACACCTTC. The chain recombines TRBV30 with TRBJ1-2; 7 bases map to TRBD1. V trimming: 7 bases; J trimming: 4 bases; junction bases outside the gene matches: 3. In germline, CDR1 is GTSNPN, CDR2 SVGIG (reference sequence). The CDR3 loop spans 11 amino acids.

CDR3 loop: CASGPLDTQYF. For the CDR3, the DNA is TGTGCCAGCGGGCCCCTAGATACGCAGTATTTT. The V gene is TRBV7-2, the J gene TRBJ2-3; D unclear. CDR1 is SGHTA, CDR2 FQGNSA, per germline. Trimming left V 8 bases short and J 5 bases short, with 8 bases between. CDR3 size: 11 residues.

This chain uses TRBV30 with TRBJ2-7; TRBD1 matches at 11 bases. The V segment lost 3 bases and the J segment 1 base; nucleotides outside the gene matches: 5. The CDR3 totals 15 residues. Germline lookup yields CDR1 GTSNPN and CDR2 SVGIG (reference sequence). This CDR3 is CAWRGGQGASYEQYF. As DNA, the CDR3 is TGTGCCTGGAGAGGAGGACAGGGGGCATCCTACGAGCAGTACTTC. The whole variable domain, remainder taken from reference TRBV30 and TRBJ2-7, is SQTIHQWPATLVQPVGSPLSLECTVEGTSNPNLYWYRQAAGRGLQLLFYSVGIGQISSEVPQNLSASRPQDRQFILSSKKLLLSDSGFYLCAWRGGQGASYEQYFGPGTRLTVT.

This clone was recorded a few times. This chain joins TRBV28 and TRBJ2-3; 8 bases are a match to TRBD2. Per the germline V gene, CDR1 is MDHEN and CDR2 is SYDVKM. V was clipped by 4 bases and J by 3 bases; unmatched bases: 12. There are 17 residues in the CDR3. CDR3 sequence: CASSSAPGAGATDTQYF. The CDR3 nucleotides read TGTGCCAGCAGTTCCGCCCCTGGAGCGGGGGCAACAGATACGCAGTATTTT.

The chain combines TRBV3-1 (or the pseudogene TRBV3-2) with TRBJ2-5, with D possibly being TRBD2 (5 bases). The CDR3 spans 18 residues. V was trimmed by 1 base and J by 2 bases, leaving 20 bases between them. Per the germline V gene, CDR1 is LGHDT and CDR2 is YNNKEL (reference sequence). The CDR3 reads CASSQVSWRRGQQETQYF. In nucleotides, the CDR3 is TGTGCCAGCAGCCAAGTTTCGTGGAGGCGAGGGCAACAAGAGACCCAGTACTTC.

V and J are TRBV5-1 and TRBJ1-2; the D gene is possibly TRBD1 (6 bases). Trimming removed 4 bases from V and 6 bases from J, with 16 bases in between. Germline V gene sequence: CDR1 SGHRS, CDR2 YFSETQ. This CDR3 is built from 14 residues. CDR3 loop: CASSLGRTADGYTF. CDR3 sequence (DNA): TGCGCCAGCAGCCTGGGCCGGACAGCTGATGGCTACACCTTC. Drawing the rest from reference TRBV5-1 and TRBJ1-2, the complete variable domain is KAGVTQTPRYLIKTRGQQVTLSCSPISGHRSVSWYQQTPGQGLQFLFEYFSETQRNKGNFPGRFSGRQFSNSRSEMNVSTLELGDSALYLCASSLGRTADGYTFGSGTRLTVV.

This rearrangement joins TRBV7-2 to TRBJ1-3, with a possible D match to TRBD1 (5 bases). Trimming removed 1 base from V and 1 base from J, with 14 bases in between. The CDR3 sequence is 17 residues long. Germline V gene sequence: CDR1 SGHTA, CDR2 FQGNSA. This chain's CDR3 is CASSLVPGRRSGNTIYF. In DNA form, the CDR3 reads TGTGCCAGCAGCTTAGTTCCAGGGCGGCGATCTGGAAACACCATATATTTT.

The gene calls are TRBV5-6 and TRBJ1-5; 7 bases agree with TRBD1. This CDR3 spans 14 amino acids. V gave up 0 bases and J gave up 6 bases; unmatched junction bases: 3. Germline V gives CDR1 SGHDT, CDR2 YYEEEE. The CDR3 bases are TGTGCCAGCAGCTTGGGACAGGGAATTCAGCCCCAGCATTTT. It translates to CASSLGQGIQPQHF.

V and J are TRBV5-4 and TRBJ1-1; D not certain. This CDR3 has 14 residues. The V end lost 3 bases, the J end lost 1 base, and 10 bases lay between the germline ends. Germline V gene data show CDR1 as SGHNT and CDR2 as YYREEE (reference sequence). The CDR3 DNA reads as TGTGCCAGCAGCTCTGGACTGAGGAACACTGAAGCTTTCTTT. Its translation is CASSSGLRNTEAFF.

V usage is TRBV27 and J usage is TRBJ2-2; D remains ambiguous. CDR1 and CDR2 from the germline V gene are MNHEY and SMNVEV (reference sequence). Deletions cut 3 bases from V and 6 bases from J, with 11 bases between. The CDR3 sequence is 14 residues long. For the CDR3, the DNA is TGTGCCAGCAGTTTTTCGGGTAACCCCGGGGAGCTGTTTTTT. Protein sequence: CASSFSGNPGELFF.

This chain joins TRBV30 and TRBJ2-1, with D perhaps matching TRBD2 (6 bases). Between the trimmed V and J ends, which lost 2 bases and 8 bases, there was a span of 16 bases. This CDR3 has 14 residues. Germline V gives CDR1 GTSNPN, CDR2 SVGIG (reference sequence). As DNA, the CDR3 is TGTGCCTGGAGTCGGGGACTCCGGCTTGATGAGCAGTTCTTC. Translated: CAWSRGLRLDEQFF.

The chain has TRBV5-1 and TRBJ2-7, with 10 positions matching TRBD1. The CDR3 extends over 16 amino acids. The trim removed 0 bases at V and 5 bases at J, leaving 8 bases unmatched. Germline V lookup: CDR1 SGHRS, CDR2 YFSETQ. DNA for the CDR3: TGCGCCAGCAGCTTGGAGCTGGGACAGGGGTGGAACGAGCAGTACTTC. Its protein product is CASSLELGQGWNEQYF.